This T cell receptor (beta chain) was found in a study of cytomegalovirus exposure and HLA in healthy donors. Overall study findings and caveats: A later analysis linked more than 15,000 TCR beta sequences to HLA alleles at 0.05 false discovery rate. No immune exposure information besides CMV serostatus was available. Reportedly, diagnosis of cytomegalovirus status by the classifier showed high specificity and sensitivity.

Comment on this clone: As yet, its antigen is unknown. One end of the junction varies from germline; a read error may be responsible.

The PCR used 60 Vbeta and 13 Jbeta primers. Sequencing was performed with immunoSEQ multiplex PCR; in TCRdb, only in-frame clones are kept and a portion is missing. Of some 190,000 clones listed, about 80% are singletons. CDR1 is SSHAT, CDR2 FNYEAQ, per germline (reference sequence). CDR3 length equals 14 residues. Sample: PBMCs. The chain combines TRBV7-7 with TRBJ2-5; maybe TRBD2 (6 bases). The tail of the sequence fits TRBJ2-7 better, so the J call may be wrong. The receptor was isolated from a woman under 40 in good health and CMV-seropositive. CDR3 loop: CASSPGSGSYEQYF. CDR3 bases: TGTGCTAGCAGCCCCGGGAGTGGCTCCTACGAGCAGTACTTC.